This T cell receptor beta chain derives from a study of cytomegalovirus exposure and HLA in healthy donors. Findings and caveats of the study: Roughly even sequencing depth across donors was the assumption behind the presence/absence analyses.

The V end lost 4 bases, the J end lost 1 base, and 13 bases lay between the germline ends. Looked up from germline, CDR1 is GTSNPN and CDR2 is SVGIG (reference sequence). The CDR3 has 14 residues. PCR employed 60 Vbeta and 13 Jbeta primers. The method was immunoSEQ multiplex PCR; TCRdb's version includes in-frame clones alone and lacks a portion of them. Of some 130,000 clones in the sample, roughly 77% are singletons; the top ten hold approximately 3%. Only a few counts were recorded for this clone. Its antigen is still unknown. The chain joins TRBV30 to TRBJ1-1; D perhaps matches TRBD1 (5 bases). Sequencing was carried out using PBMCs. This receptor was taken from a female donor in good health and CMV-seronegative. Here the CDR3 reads CAWKAGPENTEAFF. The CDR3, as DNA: TGTGCCTGGAAGGCGGGACCCGAGAACACTGAAGCTTTCTTT.